One T cell receptor beta chain is described in this entry. The entry originates in a study of T cell changes during pregnancy in multiple sclerosis. The method was immunoSEQ multiplex PCR; TCRdb's version includes in-frame clones alone and lacks a portion of them. The sample yields about 66,000 clones, roughly nine tenths seen once. Per germline, CDR1 SGHRS and CDR2 YFSETQ. V was clipped by 5 bases and J by 0 bases, with 12 bases between them. This CDR3 is 14 amino acids long. Sequenced here: CD8+ T cells from peripheral blood mononuclear cells, sampled before pregnancy. This receptor was identified in a female donor with multiple sclerosis, enrolled in a pregnancy study. V gene TRBV5-1 combines with J gene TRBJ2-7; D may be TRBD2 (6 bases). The CDR3 DNA is TGCGCCAGCAGTTATGGGGGGTACTCCTACGAGCAGTACTTC. Amino acid sequence: CASSYGGYSYEQYF.